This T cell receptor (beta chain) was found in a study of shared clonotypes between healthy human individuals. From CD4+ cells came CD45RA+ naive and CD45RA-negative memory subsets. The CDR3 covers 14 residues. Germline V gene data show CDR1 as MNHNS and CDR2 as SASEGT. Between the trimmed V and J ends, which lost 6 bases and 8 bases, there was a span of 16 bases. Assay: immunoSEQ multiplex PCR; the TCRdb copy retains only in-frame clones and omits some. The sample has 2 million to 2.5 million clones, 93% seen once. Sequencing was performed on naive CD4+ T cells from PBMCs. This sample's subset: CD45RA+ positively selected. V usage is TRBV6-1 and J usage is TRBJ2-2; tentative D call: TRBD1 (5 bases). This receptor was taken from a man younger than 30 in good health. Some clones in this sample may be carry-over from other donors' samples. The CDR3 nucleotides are TGTGCCAGCAGGAACCGTGGGGCATTGGGGGAGCTGTTTTTT. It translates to CASRNRGALGELFF.